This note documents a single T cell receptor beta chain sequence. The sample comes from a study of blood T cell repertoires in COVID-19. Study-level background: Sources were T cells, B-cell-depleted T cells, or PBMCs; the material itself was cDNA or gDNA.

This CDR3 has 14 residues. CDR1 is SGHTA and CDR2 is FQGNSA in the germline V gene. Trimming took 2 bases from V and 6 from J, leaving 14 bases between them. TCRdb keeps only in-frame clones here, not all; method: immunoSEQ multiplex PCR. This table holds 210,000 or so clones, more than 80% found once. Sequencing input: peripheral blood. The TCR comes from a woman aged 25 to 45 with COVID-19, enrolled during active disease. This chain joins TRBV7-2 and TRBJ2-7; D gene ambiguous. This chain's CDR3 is CASSLTGYSAEQYF. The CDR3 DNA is TGTGCCAGCAGCTTAACCGGGTACTCGGCCGAGCAGTACTTC.